This TCR beta chain is from a study of CD8 T cells in Susac syndrome. The RNA input was roughly 0.5 to 1 ug, and it was reverse transcribed with random hexamers. TCRdb ran MiXCR on the immunoSEQ multiplex PCR reads and lists one entry per CDR3 protein. The sample records some 170,000 distinct CDR3 sequences, around 96% being singletons. The CDR3 contains 13 residues. V shed 7 bases and J shed 4 bases, with 16 bases lying between them. The germline V gene has CDR1 DFQATT and CDR2 SNEGSKA (reference sequence). The clonotype originates from a human donor in good health. The rearrangement links TRBV20-1 to TRBJ2-5; D may be TRBD2 (5 bases). Sequencing was performed on CD4+ T cells from PBMCs. This CDR3 reads CSVQSAEGETQYF. Written as DNA, the CDR3 is TGCAGTGTCCAGTCCGCCGAGGGAGAGACCCAGTACTTC.